Below, 21 T cell receptor beta chains from the same sample are listed, as sequenced in a study of T cell responses to AZD1222 COVID-19 vaccine. TCRdb's copy holds only in-frame clones and misses some; the assay was immunoSEQ multiplex PCR. The sample carries around 100,000 clones, around 82% recorded once. The sequencing here drew on peripheral blood, taken on day 0 of AZD1222 vaccination. These receptors originate from an adult in good health.

The chain joins TRBV5-1 to TRBJ1-2; TRBD1 is a possible D gene (5 bases). The CDR3 loop spans 13 amino acids. Per germline, CDR1 SGHRS and CDR2 YFSETQ. Trimming took 5 bases from V and 2 from J, leaving 10 bases between them. As DNA, the CDR3 is TGCGCCAGCAGTCAGGGACTCAACTATGGCTACACCTTC. This encodes CASSQGLNYGYTF.

The chain recombines TRBV29-1 with TRBJ1-5, with TRBD1 matching 10 bases. The CDR3 consists of 15 residues. Germline trimming cut 4 bases from V and 6 bases from J; bases unmatched to any gene: 9. Germline V gene data show CDR1 as SQVTM and CDR2 as ANQGSEA. The CDR3 bases are TGCAGCGTTGCGATGGGACAGGGGATGGGTCAGCCCCAGCATTTT. It translates to CSVAMGQGMGQPQHF.

The J gene is TRBJ2-1, the V gene TRBV19, with D perhaps matching TRBD2 (5 bases). The ends were cut back, 3 bases at V and 5 bases at J, with 14 bases in the middle. The CDR3 runs 15 residues. Germline lookup yields CDR1 LNHDA and CDR2 SQIVND (reference sequence). The DNA for the CDR3 is TGTGCCAGTAGTATCTTAACGGGAATAAACAATGAGCAGTTCTTC. Protein: CASSILTGINNEQFF. The whole variable domain, filled in from reference TRBV19 and TRBJ2-1, reads DGGITQSPKYLFRKEGQNVTLSCEQNLNHDAMYWYRQDPGQGLRLIYYSQIVNDFQKGDIAEGYSVSREKKESFPLTVTSAQKNPTAFYLCASSILTGINNEQFFGPGTRLTVL.

This sequence joins TRBV7-9 and TRBJ2-3, with 12 bases fitting TRBD2. Germline-derived CDR1 and CDR2 are SEHNR and FQNEAQ (reference sequence). The CDR3 loop spans 16 amino acids. J lost 3 bases, V lost 5 bases, and 6 bases had no gene match. In DNA form, the CDR3 reads TGTGCCAGCAGCGACCGACTAGCGGGGGCGACAGATACGCAGTATTTT. Its protein is CASSDRLAGATDTQYF.

The chain recombines TRBV3-1 (or the pseudogene TRBV3-2) with TRBJ2-5; 10 bases align to TRBD2. Germline loops: CDR1 LGHDT, CDR2 YNNKEL (reference sequence). The CDR3 has 17 amino acids. Trimming cost V 1 base and J 4 bases; bases outside gene matches: 9. CDR3 sequence: CASSQGPSGGRGETQYF. The CDR3 coding sequence is TGTGCCAGCAGCCAAGGGCCTAGCGGGGGAAGGGGAGAGACCCAGTACTTC.

As DNA, the CDR3 is TGTGCCAGCAGCTCGGGACTAGTGGGGGGTACGCAGTATTTT. The encoded protein is CASSSGLVGGTQYF. The genes are TRBV7-2 and TRBJ2-3, with 8 bases that match TRBD2. J gave up 8 bases and V 4 bases, and 8 bases lay outside the gene matches. CDR3 length equals 14 residues. The V gene's germline CDR1 is SGHTA and CDR2 FQGNSA.

This clone came up a few times. The V call is TRBV19, the J call TRBJ1-5; TRBD1 matches 7 bases. The CDR3 extends over 14 amino acids. V was pared by 6 bases and J by 3 bases, with 5 bases of the junction left unmatched. Germline V gives CDR1 LNHDA, CDR2 SQIVND (reference sequence). The CDR3 sequence: CASSQGQFNQPQHF. For the CDR3, the DNA is TGTGCCAGTAGCCAGGGACAGTTCAATCAGCCCCAGCATTTT.

The V and J genes are TRBV7-2 and TRBJ2-1, with D unclear. This CDR3 has 13 residues. Trimming pared 7 bases from V and 1 base from J, leaving 8 bases between. Per germline, CDR1 SGHTA and CDR2 FQGNSA. The CDR3 DNA sequence: TGTGCCAGCACCCGCGTTTCCTACAATGAGCAGTTCTTC. Translated: CASTRVSYNEQFF.

The chain uses TRBV5-5 and TRBJ2-2; D not certain. V was pared by 1 base and J by 1 base, with 5 bases between. The CDR3 is 14 residues long. CDR1 is SGHKS, CDR2 YYEKEE, per germline (reference sequence). CDR3 sequence (DNA): TGTGCCAGCAGCTTGTCCGGGAACACCGGGGAGCTGTTTTTT. It yields the protein CASSLSGNTGELFF.

The rearrangement uses TRBV19 and TRBJ2-3; perhaps TRBD2 as D (8 bases). This CDR3 comprises 14 residues. Deletions cut 7 bases from V and 6 bases from J, with 17 bases between. Germline values: CDR1 LNHDA, CDR2 SQIVND (reference sequence). The CDR3 DNA is TGTGCCAGTACCCCCGGGAGGGGGCGGGATACGCAGTATTTT. Amino acids: CASTPGRGRDTQYF.

V is TRBV18 and J is TRBJ2-7, with 9 positions matching TRBD2. V trimming: 0 bases; J trimming: 7 bases; junction bases outside the gene matches: 7. This CDR3 comprises 15 residues. CDR1 and CDR2 from the germline V gene are KGHSH and LQKENI. CDR3 DNA: TGTGCCAGCTCACCACCTGCGGGAGGGCCTCTAGAGCAGTACTTC. This gives the protein CASSPPAGGPLEQYF.

The chain couples TRBV12-5 to TRBJ2-3; maybe TRBD1 (6 bases). Germline CDR1 and CDR2: LGHNT and FRNRAP. The CDR3 extends over 15 amino acids. V was shortened by 4 bases and J by 10 bases, with 21 bases between the two germline ends. CDR3: CASGSETGRSLSQYF. CDR3 nucleotides: TGTGCTAGTGGTTCGGAGACAGGAAGGTCCCTATCGCAGTATTTT.

In DNA form, the CDR3 reads TGTGCCAGCAGTTACTCTCCCGGGGGCTACAATGAGCAGTTCTTC. The encoded protein is CASSYSPGGYNEQFF. This chain connects TRBV6-5 to TRBJ2-1; tentatively, D is TRBD2 (6 bases). The germline V and J ends were trimmed by 0 bases and 3 bases, with 9 bases remaining between them. This CDR3 region has 15 residues. Germline CDR1 MNHEY, CDR2 SVGAGI.

On this clone itself: Distinct nucleotide sequences in the sample also encode this CDR3. The CDR3 nucleotides read TGTGCCAGCAGCCTGAGCTATGGCTACACCTTC. This codes for CASSLSYGYTF. V and J are TRBV12-3 or TRBV12-4 and TRBJ1-2; D is ambiguous. The CDR3 is made up of 11 amino acids. V was pared by 6 bases and J by 4 bases, with 6 bases between.

The V gene is TRBV7-2, the J gene TRBJ2-7; weak D call: TRBD1 (6 bases). The CDR3 covers 15 residues. Germline assignment: CDR1 SGHTA and CDR2 FQGNSA. The germline V and J ends were trimmed by 3 bases and 5 bases, with 17 bases remaining between them. In nucleotides, the CDR3 is TGTGCCAGCAGCTTTAACCCCACAGGGTCGGACGAGCAGTACTTC. Protein: CASSFNPTGSDEQYF.

This clone has only a few counts. The chain combines TRBV4-3 with TRBJ2-7, with D perhaps being TRBD1 or TRBD2 (6 bases each). This CDR3 comprises 15 residues. Germline assignment: CDR1 LGHNA and CDR2 YSLEER. Between the trimmed V and J ends, which lost 0 bases and 4 bases, there was a span of 13 bases. The CDR3 spells CASSQDWGDKYEQYF. CDR3 bases: TGCGCCAGCAGCCAAGATTGGGGGGACAAATACGAGCAGTACTTC.

The chain links TRBV21-1 to TRBJ1-1. TRBV21-1 counts as a pseudogene. This CDR3 is built from 16 residues. CDR3 sequence reads: CASSNHRRMRNTEAFF. Written as DNA, the CDR3 is TGTGCCAGCAGCAATCACCGACGCATGAGGAACACTGAAGCTTTCTTT.

Of note for this clone: This sample also contains other DNA sequences that code for the same CDR3. The V gene is TRBV9, the J gene TRBJ1-2; TRBD1 matches at 11 bases. The junction had 4 bases not matched to a gene; V was cut back by 2 bases and J by 7 bases. Germline V lookup: CDR1 SGDLS, CDR2 YYNGEE. The CDR3 loop spans 14 amino acids. The CDR3, as DNA: TGTGCCAGCAGCGTGGACAGGGGGCGAAGTGGCTACACCTTC. Its protein product is CASSVDRGRSGYTF.

The V gene is TRBV29-1, the J gene TRBJ1-5; 9 nucleotides match TRBD1. The CDR3 covers 13 residues. Germline-derived CDR1 and CDR2 are SQVTM and ANQGSEA. The ends lost 7 bases at V and 5 bases at J; junction bases unmatched: 6. DNA of the CDR3: TGCAGCGGGGGACAGGGAGGGGATCAGCCCCAGCATTTT. Protein sequence: CSGGQGGDQPQHF. Filled out from reference TRBV29-1 and TRBJ1-5, the complete variable domain reads SAVISQKPSRDICQRGTSLTIQCQVDSQVTMMFWYRQQPGQSLTLIATANQGSEATYESGFVIDKFPISRPNLTFSTLTVSNMSPEDSSIYLCSGGQGGDQPQHFGDGTRLSIL.

This clone was counted once. This chain links TRBV4-1 with TRBJ2-5; TRBD2 matches at 7 bases. Per the germline V gene, CDR1 is MGHRA and CDR2 is YSYEKL. There are 17 residues in the CDR3. With 2 bases clipped from V and 1 base from J, the junction kept 10 bases outside the gene matches. Here the CDR3 DNA reads TGCGCCAGCAGCCAACAGCCTCGGGGGGTCGGCCAAGAGACCCAGTACTTC. Protein product: CASSQQPRGVGQETQYF.

This clone was picked up one time. This chain joins TRBV7-8 and TRBJ2-6; D is possibly TRBD1 or TRBD2 (5 bases each). The CDR3 extends over 15 amino acids. Germline CDR1 and CDR2: SGHVS and FQNEAQ. Trimming removed 7 bases from V and 0 bases from J, with 10 bases in between. The CDR3 DNA sequence: TGTGCCAGCACCCCCGGGGCCTCTGGGGCCAACGTCCTGACTTTC. Its protein product is CASTPGASGANVLTF.